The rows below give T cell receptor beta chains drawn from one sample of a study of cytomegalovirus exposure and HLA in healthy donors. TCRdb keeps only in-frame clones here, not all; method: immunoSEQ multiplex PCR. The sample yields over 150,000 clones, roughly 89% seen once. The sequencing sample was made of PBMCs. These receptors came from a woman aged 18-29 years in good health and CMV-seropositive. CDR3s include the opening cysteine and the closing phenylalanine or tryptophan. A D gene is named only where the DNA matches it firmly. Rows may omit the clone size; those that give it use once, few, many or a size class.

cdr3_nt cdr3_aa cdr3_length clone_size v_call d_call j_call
TGTGCCAGCAGCTTATACGGGGGGGCCAATCAGCCCCAGCATTTT CASSLYGGANQPQHF 15 . TRBV7-9 . TRBJ1-5
TGTGCCACCTCTCTAGCGGGAGACGATCATGAGCAGTTCTTC CATSLAGDDHEQFF 14 . TRBV27 TRBD2 TRBJ2-1
TGCGCCAGCAGTGCCGGGACAGGGGGAGGGTCACCCCTCCACTTT CASSAGTGGGSPLHF 15 . TRBV10-2 TRBD1 TRBJ1-6
TGTGCCAGCAGCTTAAAAAGCCTAGCGCAACCCCAAATGTCCTACGAGCAGTACTTC CASSLKSLAQPQMSYEQYF 19 . TRBV7-3 . TRBJ2-7
TGTGCCAGCAGCCTGACAGGGGAGGAGACCCAGTACTTC CASSLTGEETQYF 13 . TRBV5-4 TRBD1 TRBJ2-5
TGTGCCACCAGTGCGATAGGGGGCGCGGGTGAAAAACTGTTTTTT CATSAIGGAGEKLFF 15 once TRBV15 TRBD1 TRBJ1-4
TGTGCCAGTAGTTTTCGGGGGGGGCCAGTTTACAATGAGCAGTTCTTC CASSFRGGPVYNEQFF 16 . TRBV19 TRBD2 TRBJ2-1
TGTGCCAGCAGCAAAGGGGCAGGTAGTCAGCCCCAGCATTTT CASSKGAGSQPQHF 14 . TRBV21-1 . TRBJ1-5
TGTGCCAGCAGCTCTAGAGCGGGAGGGCAATCCGAGCAGTACTTC CASSSRAGGQSEQYF 15 . TRBV5-4 TRBD2 TRBJ2-7
TGTGCCAGCTCACCAGCGACATTTCAAGAGACCCAGTACTTC CASSPATFQETQYF 14 . TRBV18 . TRBJ2-5
TGTGCCAGCAGCTTGTTAGCGGGGGGCCTCGGAACAACACAAGAGACCCAGTACTTC CASSLLAGGLGTTQETQYF 19 . TRBV7-2 TRBD2 TRBJ2-5
TGTGCCAGCAGCTTGGCGGGGGCCCCAGATACGCAGTATTTT CASSLAGAPDTQYF 14 . TRBV11-2 . TRBJ2-3
TGTGCCAGTAGTAACAGCGGACTAGCCAAAAACATTCAGTACTTC CASSNSGLAKNIQYF 15 . TRBV19 . TRBJ2-4
TGTGCCAGCAGCGGGACTAGCGGGAGCCGGGAGTTCTTC CASSGTSGSREFF 13 . TRBV5-4 TRBD2 TRBJ2-1
TGTGCCAGCACTCCGGAGGGGAATGAGCAGTTCTTC CASTPEGNEQFF 12 . TRBV28 . TRBJ2-1
TGTGCCAGCATACCCCGGGACTTCCCTTACAATGAGCAGTTCTTC CASIPRDFPYNEQFF 15 once TRBV6-1 . TRBJ2-1
TGTGCCAGCTCACCTAGGACAGGGGGAAACACCATATATTTT CASSPRTGGNTIYF 14 . TRBV18 TRBD1 TRBJ1-3
TGTGCCAGCAGTTACTCCGGGACAGGGAACACTGAAGCTTTCTTT CASSYSGTGNTEAFF 15 once TRBV6-5 TRBD1 TRBJ1-1
TGCGCCAGCAGCTTAACAGGGGCCCCCAATCAGCCCCAGCATTTT CASSLTGAPNQPQHF 15 . TRBV5-1 TRBD1 TRBJ1-5
TGTGCCAGCAGGACAGGGGGGATAACGGCCCAGCATTTT CASRTGGITAQHF 13 few TRBV27 TRBD1 TRBJ1-5
TGCGCCAGCAGCCCGTACTCCTGGCTAGCGGGAGAGGAGAATGAGCAGTTCTTC CASSPYSWLAGEENEQFF 18 . TRBV4-3 TRBD2 TRBJ2-1
TGTGCCAGCAGTTTAGGACTAGCTAGTTTTGATGAGCAGTTCTTC CASSLGLASFDEQFF 15 once TRBV2 TRBD2 TRBJ2-1
TGTGCCAGCAGCTTAGGGGCTGGGACAGGAGAGACCCAGTACTTC CASSLGAGTGETQYF 15 . TRBV11-2 TRBD1 TRBJ2-5
TGTGCCAGCAAAAGCACTCTCCGGGGTACGCAGTATTTT CASKSTLRGTQYF 13 once TRBV6-5 . TRBJ2-3
TGTGCCAGTAGTATGTCGACTAATGAAAAACTGTTTTTT CASSMSTNEKLFF 13 . TRBV19 . TRBJ1-4
TGCGCCAGCAGCTTGACGGGGAATTCACCCCTCCACTTT CASSLTGNSPLHF 13 few TRBV5-1 . TRBJ1-6